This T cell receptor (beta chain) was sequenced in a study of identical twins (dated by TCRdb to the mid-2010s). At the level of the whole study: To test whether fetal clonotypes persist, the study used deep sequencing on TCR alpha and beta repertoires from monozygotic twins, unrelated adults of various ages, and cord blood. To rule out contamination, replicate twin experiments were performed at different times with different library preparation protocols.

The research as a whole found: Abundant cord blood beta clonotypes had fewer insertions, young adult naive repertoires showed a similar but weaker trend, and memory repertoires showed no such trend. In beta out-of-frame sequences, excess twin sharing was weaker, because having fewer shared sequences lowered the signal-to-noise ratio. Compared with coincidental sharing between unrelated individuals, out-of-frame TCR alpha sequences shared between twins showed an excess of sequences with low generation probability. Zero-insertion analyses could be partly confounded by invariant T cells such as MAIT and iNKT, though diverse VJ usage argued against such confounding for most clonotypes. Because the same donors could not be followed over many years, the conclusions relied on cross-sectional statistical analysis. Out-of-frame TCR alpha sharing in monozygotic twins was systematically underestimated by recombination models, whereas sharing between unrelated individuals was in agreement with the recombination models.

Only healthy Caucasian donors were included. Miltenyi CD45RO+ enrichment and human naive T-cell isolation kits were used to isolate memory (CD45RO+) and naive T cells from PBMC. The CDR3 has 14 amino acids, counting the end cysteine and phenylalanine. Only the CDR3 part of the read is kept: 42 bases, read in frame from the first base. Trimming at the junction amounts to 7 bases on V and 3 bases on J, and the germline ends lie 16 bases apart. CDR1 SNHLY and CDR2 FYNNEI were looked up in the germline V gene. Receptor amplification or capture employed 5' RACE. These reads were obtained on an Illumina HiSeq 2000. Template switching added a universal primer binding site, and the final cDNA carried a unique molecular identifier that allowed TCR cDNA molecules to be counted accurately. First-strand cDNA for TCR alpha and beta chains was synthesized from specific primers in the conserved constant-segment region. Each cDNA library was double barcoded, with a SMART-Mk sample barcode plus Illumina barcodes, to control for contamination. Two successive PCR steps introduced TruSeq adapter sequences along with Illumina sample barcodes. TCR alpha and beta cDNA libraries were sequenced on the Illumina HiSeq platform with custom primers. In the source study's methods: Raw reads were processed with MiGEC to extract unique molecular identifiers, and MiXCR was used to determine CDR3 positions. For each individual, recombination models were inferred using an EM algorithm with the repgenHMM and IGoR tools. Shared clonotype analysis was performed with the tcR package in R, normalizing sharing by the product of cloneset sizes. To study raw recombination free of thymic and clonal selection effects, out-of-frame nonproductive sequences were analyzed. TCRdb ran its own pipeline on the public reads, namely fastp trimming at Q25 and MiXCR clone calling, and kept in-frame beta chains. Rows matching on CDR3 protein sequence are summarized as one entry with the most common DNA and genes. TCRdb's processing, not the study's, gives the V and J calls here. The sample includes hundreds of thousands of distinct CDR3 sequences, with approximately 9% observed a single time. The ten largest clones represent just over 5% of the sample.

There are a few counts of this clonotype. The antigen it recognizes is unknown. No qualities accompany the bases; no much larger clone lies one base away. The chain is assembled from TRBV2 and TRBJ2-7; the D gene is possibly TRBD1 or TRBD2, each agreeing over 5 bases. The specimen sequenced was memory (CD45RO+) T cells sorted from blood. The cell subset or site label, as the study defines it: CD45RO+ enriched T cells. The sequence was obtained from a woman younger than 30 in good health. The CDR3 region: CASTHGVGDYEQYF. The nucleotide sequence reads TGTGCCAGCACCCACGGGGTGGGGGACTACGAGCAGTACTTC.